These T cell receptor beta chains were read from a single sample in a study of graft-versus-host responses after intestinal transplantation. Produced via immunoSEQ multiplex PCR; TCRdb's table is partial and in-frame only. The profile shows some 90,000 clones, about four fifths of them singletons. Their recognized antigens are unknown. The sequencing here drew on unstimulated CD4+ T cells sorted from spleen or lymph node cells, taken before intestinal transplant. The source of these receptors is a human donor who received an intestinal transplant. Each CDR3 is given without its conserved first and last residue. D genes are given only for firm matches. Not every row has a clone size; where given, it reads once, few, many or a size class.

D gene: TRBD2; J gene: TRBJ2-1; V gene: TRBV7-2; clone size: .; CDR3 protein: ASSPGLAAYNEQF
D gene: .; J gene: TRBJ1-3; V gene: TRBV27; clone size: .; CDR3 protein: ASSSLASGNTIY
D gene: TRBD2; J gene: TRBJ2-7; V gene: TRBV6-1; clone size: .; CDR3 protein: ASELAGDRGEQY
D gene: TRBD1; J gene: TRBJ2-2; V gene: TRBV29-1; clone size: .; CDR3 protein: SVDRANTGELF
D gene: .; J gene: TRBJ1-1; V gene: TRBV18; clone size: .; CDR3 protein: ASSFNGNTEAF
D gene: TRBD1; J gene: TRBJ2-2; V gene: TRBV5-1; clone size: .; CDR3 protein: ASSLDWTGQGALRLSGELF
D gene: .; J gene: TRBJ1-5; V gene: TRBV6-1; clone size: .; CDR3 protein: ASSQAGPTPNQPQH
D gene: TRBD1; J gene: TRBJ2-7; V gene: TRBV6-5; clone size: .; CDR3 protein: ASSEGATYEQY
D gene: TRBD2; J gene: TRBJ2-5; V gene: TRBV5-1; clone size: .; CDR3 protein: ASSLGPSGKQETQY
D gene: TRBD1; J gene: TRBJ1-4; V gene: TRBV18; clone size: .; CDR3 protein: ASSRDRDNEKLF
D gene: TRBD2; J gene: TRBJ2-1; V gene: TRBV12-5; clone size: .; CDR3 protein: ASGLVPTSGYNEQF
D gene: TRBD1; J gene: TRBJ1-3; V gene: TRBV10-3; clone size: .; CDR3 protein: AIQGQGTGNTIY
D gene: .; J gene: TRBJ2-7; V gene: TRBV2; clone size: .; CDR3 protein: ASSTGGPYEQY
D gene: .; J gene: TRBJ1-2; V gene: TRBV6-5; clone size: few; CDR3 protein: ASSPTGSGYT
D gene: .; J gene: TRBJ1-5; V gene: TRBV6-5; clone size: .; CDR3 protein: ASSYSVDSNQPQH
D gene: TRBD2; J gene: TRBJ2-7; V gene: TRBV28; clone size: .; CDR3 protein: ASRTTSGRAYEQY
D gene: .; J gene: TRBJ1-6; V gene: TRBV5-4; clone size: .; CDR3 protein: ASSLQGGSYNSPLH
D gene: TRBD2; J gene: TRBJ2-3; V gene: TRBV9; clone size: .; CDR3 protein: ASSVVSGGPITDTQY
D gene: TRBD2; J gene: TRBJ2-2; V gene: TRBV2; clone size: .; CDR3 protein: ASTLAGAGAGELF
D gene: .; J gene: TRBJ1-1; V gene: TRBV28; clone size: .; CDR3 protein: ASSPRMGAKAF
D gene: .; J gene: TRBJ1-2; V gene: TRBV9; clone size: .; CDR3 protein: ASSVDAVLYGYT
D gene: .; J gene: TRBJ2-1; V gene: TRBV20-1; clone size: .; CDR3 protein: SASDNEQF
D gene: .; J gene: TRBJ2-7; V gene: TRBV2; clone size: .; CDR3 protein: ATGGQSYEQY
D gene: .; J gene: TRBJ2-3; V gene: TRBV5-6; clone size: .; CDR3 protein: ASSLRGRGTDTQY
D gene: .; J gene: TRBJ2-7; V gene: TRBV7-2; clone size: few; CDR3 protein: ASSLWGLSSYEQY
D gene: .; J gene: TRBJ2-5; V gene: TRBV4-2; clone size: .; CDR3 protein: ASSPLRAETQY
D gene: .; J gene: TRBJ2-7; V gene: TRBV5-6; clone size: .; CDR3 protein: ASSLGDIYEQY
D gene: .; J gene: TRBJ2-1; V gene: TRBV20-1; clone size: .; CDR3 protein: SARRDNEQF
D gene: .; J gene: TRBJ1-2; V gene: TRBV15; clone size: .; CDR3 protein: ATSAGEGYGYT
D gene: .; J gene: TRBJ2-5; V gene: TRBV6-1; clone size: .; CDR3 protein: ASSEVGGGETQY
D gene: TRBD1; J gene: TRBJ1-6; V gene: TRBV2; clone size: few; CDR3 protein: ASSGTGSYNSPLH
D gene: TRBD2; J gene: TRBJ2-5; V gene: TRBV9; clone size: .; CDR3 protein: ASSVALAGPQETQY
D gene: TRBD2; J gene: TRBJ2-5; V gene: TRBV5-5; clone size: .; CDR3 protein: ASSLRAVLAGEETQY
D gene: .; J gene: TRBJ2-2; V gene: TRBV28; clone size: .; CDR3 protein: ASRPRLNTGELF
D gene: .; J gene: TRBJ2-2; V gene: TRBV5-1; clone size: .; CDR3 protein: ASTTDRPNTGELF
D gene: TRBD2; J gene: TRBJ2-7; V gene: TRBV2; clone size: .; CDR3 protein: ASGGRGRRSYEQY
D gene: .; J gene: TRBJ2-7; V gene: TRBV19; clone size: .; CDR3 protein: ASSIRLQVPEQY